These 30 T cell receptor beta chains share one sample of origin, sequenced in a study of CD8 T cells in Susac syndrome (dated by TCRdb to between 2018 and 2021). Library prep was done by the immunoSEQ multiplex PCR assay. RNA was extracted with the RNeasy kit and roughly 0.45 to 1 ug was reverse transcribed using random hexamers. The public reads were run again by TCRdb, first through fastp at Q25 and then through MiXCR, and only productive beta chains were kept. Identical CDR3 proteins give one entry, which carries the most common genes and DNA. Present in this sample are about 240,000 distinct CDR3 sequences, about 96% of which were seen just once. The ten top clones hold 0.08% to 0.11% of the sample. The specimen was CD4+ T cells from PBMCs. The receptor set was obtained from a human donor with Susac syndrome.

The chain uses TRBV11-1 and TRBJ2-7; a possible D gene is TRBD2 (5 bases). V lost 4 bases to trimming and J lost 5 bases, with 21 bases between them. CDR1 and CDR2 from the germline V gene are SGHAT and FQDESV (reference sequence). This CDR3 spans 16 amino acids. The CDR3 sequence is CASSSGAGRGTDEQYF. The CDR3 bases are TGTGCCAGCAGCTCCGGCGCGGGCAGAGGAACGGACGAGCAGTACTTC. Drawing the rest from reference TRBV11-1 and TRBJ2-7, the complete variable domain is EAEVAQSPRYKITEKSQAVAFWCDPISGHATLYWYRQILGQGPELLVQFQDESVVDDSQLPKDRFSAERLKGVDSTLKIQPAELGDSAMYLCASSSGAGRGTDEQYFGPGTRLTVT.

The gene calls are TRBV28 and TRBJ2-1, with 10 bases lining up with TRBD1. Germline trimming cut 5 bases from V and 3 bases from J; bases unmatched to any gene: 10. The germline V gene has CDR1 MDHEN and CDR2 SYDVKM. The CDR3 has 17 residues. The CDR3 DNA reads TGTGCCAGCAGTCCACCGTTCGACAGGGGGCACTACAATGAGCAGTTCTTC. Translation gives CASSPPFDRGHYNEQFF.

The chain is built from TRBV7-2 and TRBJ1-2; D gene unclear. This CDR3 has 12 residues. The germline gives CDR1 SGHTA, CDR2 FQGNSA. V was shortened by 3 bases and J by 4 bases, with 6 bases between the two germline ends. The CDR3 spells CASSLVTYGYTF. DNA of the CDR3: TGTGCCAGCAGCTTGGTGACCTATGGCTACACCTTC.

The CDR3 nucleotides are TGTGCCAGTAGTGACGGCTCTGGGGCCAACGTCCTGACTTTC. Translation gives CASSDGSGANVLTF. This chain uses TRBV19 with TRBJ2-6; D uncertain. CDR1 and CDR2 from the germline V gene are LNHDA and SQIVND (reference sequence). This CDR3 comprises 14 residues. Trimming removed 5 bases at V and 0 bases at J, with 5 bases between. Filled out from reference TRBV19 and TRBJ2-6, the complete variable domain reads DGGITQSPKYLFRKEGQNVTLSCEQNLNHDAMYWYRQDPGQGLRLIYYSQIVNDFQKGDIAEGYSVSREKKESFPLTVTSAQKNPTAFYLCASSDGSGANVLTFGAGSRLTVL.

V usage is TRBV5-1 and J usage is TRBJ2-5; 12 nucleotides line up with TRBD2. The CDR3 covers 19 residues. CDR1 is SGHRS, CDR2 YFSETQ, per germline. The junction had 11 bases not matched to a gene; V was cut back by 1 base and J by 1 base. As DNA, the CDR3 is TGCGCCAGCAGCTTGTGGTGGACTAGCGGGGCAGATACCCAAGAGACCCAGTACTTC. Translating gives CASSLWWTSGADTQETQYF.

The CDR3 region has the DNA TGTGCCAGCTCCTCTCTGGCGGTGACCCAGTACTTC. Translating it yields CASSSLAVTQYF. The chain combines TRBV12-3 or TRBV12-4 with TRBJ2-5, with no clear D. Trimming took 8 bases from V and 7 from J, leaving 14 bases between them. The CDR3 contains 12 residues.

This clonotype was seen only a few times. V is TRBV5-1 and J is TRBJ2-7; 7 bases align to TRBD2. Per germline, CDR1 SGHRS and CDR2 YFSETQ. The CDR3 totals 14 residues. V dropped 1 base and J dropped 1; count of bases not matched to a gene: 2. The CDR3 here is CASSLLADSYEQYF. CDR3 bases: TGCGCCAGCAGCTTGCTAGCGGATTCCTACGAGCAGTACTTC. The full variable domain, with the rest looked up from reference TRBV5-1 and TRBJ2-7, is KAGVTQTPRYLIKTRGQQVTLSCSPISGHRSVSWYQQTPGQGLQFLFEYFSETQRNKGNFPGRFSGRQFSNSRSEMNVSTLELGDSALYLCASSLLADSYEQYFGPGTRLTVT.

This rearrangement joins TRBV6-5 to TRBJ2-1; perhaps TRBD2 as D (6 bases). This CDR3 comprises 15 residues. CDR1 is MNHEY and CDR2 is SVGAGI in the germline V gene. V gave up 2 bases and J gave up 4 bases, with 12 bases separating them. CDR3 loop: CASSYPGLAYNEQFF. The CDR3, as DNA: TGTGCCAGCAGTTACCCCGGGCTAGCGTACAATGAGCAGTTCTTC.

For the CDR3, the DNA is TGTGCCACCAGTACCGGGCATCCCGCTCAGGAGCAGTACTTC. This translates into CATSTGHPAQEQYF. This sequence joins TRBV24-1 and TRBJ2-7; no reliable D call. The V end was cut by 6 bases, the J end by 7 bases, with 18 bases between. Germline CDR1 reads KGHDR; CDR2 reads SFDVKD. This CDR3 contains 14 residues.

The CDR3 nucleotides are TGTGCCAGCAGCTTCATCCCCTACAATGAGCAGTTCTTC. This encodes CASSFIPYNEQFF. This chain connects TRBV11-2 to TRBJ2-1, with D unresolved. CDR3 size: 13 residues. CDR1 SGHAT and CDR2 FQNNGV come from the germline V gene. V was shortened by 3 bases and J by 2 bases, with 5 bases between the two germline ends.

CDR3 sequence reads: CASCYRSYEQYF. CDR3 bases: TGCGCCAGCTGTTACAGGTCCTACGAGCAGTACTTC. The rearrangement links TRBV23-1 to TRBJ2-7; D is possibly TRBD1 (5 bases). TRBV23-1 is labeled an ORF, and its function is uncertain. V lost 8 bases, J lost 1 base, and 9 bases lay in between. The CDR3 runs to 12 residues.

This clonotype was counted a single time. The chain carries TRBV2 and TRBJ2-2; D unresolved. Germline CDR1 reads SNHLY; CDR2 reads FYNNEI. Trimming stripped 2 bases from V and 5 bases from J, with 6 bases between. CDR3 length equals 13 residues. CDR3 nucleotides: TGTGCCAGCAGTGAAAGCCAGACCGGGGAGCTGTTTTTT. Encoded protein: CASSESQTGELFF.

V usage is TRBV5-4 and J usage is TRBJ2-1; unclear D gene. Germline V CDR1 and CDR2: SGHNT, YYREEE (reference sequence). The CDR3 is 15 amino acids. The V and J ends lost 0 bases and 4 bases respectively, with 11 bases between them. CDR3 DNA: TGTGCCAGCAGCTTGGTCGTGGGCGAATACAATGAGCAGTTCTTC. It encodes CASSLVVGEYNEQFF.

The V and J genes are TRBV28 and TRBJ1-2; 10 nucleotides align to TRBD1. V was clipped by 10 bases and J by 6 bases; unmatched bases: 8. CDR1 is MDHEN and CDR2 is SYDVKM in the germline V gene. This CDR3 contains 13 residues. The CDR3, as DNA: TGTGCCACCCTACCGGACAGGGGGGATGGCTACACCTTC. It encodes CATLPDRGDGYTF.

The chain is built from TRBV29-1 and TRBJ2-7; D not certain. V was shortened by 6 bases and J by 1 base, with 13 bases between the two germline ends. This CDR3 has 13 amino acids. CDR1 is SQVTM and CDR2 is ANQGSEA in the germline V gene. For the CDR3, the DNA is TGCAGCGTCCGCAGGTTAAGGTCCTACGAGCAGTACTTC. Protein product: CSVRRLRSYEQYF.

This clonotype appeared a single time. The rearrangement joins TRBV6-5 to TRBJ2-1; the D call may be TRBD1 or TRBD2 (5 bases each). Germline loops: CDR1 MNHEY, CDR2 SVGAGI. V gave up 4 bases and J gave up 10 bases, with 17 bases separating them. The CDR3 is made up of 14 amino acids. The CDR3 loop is CASSFSDGAGEQFF. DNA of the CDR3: TGTGCCAGCAGTTTCTCGGACGGGGCAGGGGAGCAGTTCTTC.

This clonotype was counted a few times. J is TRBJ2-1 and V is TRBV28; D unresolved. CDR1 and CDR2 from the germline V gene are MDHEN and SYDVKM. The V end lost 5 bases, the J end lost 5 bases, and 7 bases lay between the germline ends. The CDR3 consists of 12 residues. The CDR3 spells CASSPLDNEQFF. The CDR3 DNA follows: TGTGCCAGCAGTCCTTTGGACAATGAGCAGTTCTTC.

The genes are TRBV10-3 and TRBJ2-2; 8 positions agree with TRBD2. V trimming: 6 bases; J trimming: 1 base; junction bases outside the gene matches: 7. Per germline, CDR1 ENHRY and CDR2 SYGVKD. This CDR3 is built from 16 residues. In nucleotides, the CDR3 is TGTGCCATCAGGTCTTCGAGCGGGGGGAACACCGGGGAGCTGTTTTTT. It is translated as CAIRSSSGGNTGELFF.

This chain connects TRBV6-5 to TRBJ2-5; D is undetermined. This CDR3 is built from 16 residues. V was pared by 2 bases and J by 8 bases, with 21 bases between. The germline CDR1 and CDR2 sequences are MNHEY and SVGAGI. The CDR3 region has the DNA TGTGCCAGCAGTTACGCCAAAAGCTCCACCCCGCACACCCAGTACTTC. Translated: CASSYAKSSTPHTQYF.

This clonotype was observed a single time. In nucleotides, the CDR3 is TGCGCCAGCAGCCCGCCACTAGGTTCCAATGAGCAGTTCTTC. This sequence encodes CASSPPLGSNEQFF. The chain has TRBV5-1 and TRBJ2-1; the D gene is possibly TRBD2 (5 bases). Germline V gene sequence: CDR1 SGHRS, CDR2 YFSETQ. The CDR3 length is 14 residues. Trimming removed 4 bases from V and 6 bases from J, with 14 bases in between.

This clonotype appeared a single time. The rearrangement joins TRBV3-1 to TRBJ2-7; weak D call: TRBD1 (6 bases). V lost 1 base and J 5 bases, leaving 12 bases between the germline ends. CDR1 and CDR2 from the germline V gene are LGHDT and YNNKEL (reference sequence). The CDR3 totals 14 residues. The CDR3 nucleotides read TGTGCCAGCAGCCAAGTCGCAGGGGTCCACGAGCAGTACTTC. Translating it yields CASSQVAGVHEQYF.

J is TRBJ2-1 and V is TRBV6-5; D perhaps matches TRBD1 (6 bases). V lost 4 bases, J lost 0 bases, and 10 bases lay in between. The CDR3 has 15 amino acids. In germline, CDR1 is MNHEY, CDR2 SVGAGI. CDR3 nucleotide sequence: TGTGCCAGCAGTTCCCCGGACAGCTCCTACAATGAGCAGTTCTTC. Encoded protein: CASSSPDSSYNEQFF.

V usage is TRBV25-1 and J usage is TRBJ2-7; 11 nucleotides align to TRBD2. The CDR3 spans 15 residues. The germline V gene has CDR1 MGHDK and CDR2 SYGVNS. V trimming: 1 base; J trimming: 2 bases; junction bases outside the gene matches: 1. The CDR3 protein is CASSELAGGTYEQYF. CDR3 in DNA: TGTGCCAGCAGTGAATTAGCGGGGGGGACCTACGAGCAGTACTTC.

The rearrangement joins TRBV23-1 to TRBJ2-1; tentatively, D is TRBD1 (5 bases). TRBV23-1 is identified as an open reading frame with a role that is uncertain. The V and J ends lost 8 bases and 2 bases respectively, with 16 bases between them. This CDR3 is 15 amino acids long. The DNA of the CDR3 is TGCGCCAGCTACCGGTGGACACTAACCTACAATGAGCAGTTCTTC. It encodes CASYRWTLTYNEQFF.

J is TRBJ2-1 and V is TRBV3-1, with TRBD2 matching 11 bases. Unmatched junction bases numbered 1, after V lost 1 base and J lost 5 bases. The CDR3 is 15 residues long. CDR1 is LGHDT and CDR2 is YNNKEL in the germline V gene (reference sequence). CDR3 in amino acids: CASSQGLAGNNEQFF. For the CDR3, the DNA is TGTGCCAGCAGCCAAGGACTAGCGGGAAACAATGAGCAGTTCTTC.

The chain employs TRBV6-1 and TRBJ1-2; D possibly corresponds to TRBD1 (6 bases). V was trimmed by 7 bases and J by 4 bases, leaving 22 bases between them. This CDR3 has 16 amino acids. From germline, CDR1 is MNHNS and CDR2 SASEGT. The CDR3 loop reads CASTTHGQQEPYGYTF. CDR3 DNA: TGTGCCAGCACCACCCACGGACAGCAAGAACCCTATGGCTACACCTTC.

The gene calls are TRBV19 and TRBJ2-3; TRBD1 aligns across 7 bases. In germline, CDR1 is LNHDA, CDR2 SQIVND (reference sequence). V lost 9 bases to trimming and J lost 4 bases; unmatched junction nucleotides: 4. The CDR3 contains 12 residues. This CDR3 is CASRQGSDTQYF. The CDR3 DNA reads TGTGCCAGCAGACAGGGTTCAGATACGCAGTATTTT. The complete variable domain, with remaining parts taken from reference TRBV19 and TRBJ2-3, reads DGGITQSPKYLFRKEGQNVTLSCEQNLNHDAMYWYRQDPGQGLRLIYYSQIVNDFQKGDIAEGYSVSREKKESFPLTVTSAQKNPTAFYLCASRQGSDTQYFGPGTRLTVL.

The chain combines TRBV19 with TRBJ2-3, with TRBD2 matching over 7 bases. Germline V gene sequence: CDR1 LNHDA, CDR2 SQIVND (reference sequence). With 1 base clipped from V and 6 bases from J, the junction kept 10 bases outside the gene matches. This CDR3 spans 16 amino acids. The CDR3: CASSIGGLVGGDTQYF. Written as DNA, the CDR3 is TGTGCCAGTAGTATAGGTGGACTAGTGGGAGGTGATACGCAGTATTTT.

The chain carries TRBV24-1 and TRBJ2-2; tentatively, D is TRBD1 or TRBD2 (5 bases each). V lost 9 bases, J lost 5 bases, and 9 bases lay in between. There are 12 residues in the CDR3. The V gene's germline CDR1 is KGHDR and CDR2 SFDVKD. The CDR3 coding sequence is TGTGCCACCTGGGGACGGACCGGGGAGCTGTTTTTT. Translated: CATWGRTGELFF.

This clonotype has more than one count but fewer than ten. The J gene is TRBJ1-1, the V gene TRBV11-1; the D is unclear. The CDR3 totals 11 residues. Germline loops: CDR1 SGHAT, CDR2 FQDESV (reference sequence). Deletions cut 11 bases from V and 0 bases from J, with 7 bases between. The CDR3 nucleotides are TGTGCCGAAAGGGTGAACACTGAAGCTTTCTTT. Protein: CAERVNTEAFF.